This is a list of T cell receptor beta chains from one sample in a study of molecular identifiers for immune sequencing clone quantification. TCRdb fed the PCR reads into MiXCR, producing one record per CDR3 protein. The sample shows about half a million distinct CDR3 sequences, over 20% of them seen only once. The specimen sequenced was naive CD8+ T cells from blood, with Jurkat cell RNA spiked in. These receptors were collected from a human donor in good health. Some libraries in this study had Jurkat cell RNA spiked in. Both conserved end residues are part of each CDR3. Fields, in order: D gene, V gene, J gene, clone size, CDR3 DNA, CDR3 protein. The D gene is left open where the match is weak. A clone size is listed for some rows: how often the clone was seen (once, few, many), or a class if it is expanded.

>TRBD1|TRBV4-3|TRBJ2-7|few
TGCGCCAGCAGCCAAGATCGGGGACAGGGCCACGAGCAGTACTTC
CASSQDRGQGHEQYF
>NA|TRBV12-5|TRBJ1-5|many
TGTGCTAGTGGTTTGTATCCCCCTACGGGGTTGGGCAATCAGCCCCAGCATTTT
CASGLYPPTGLGNQPQHF
>NA|TRBV2|TRBJ1-1|few
TGTGCCAGCAGTGAGGACGGGGATACTGAAGCTTTCTTT
CASSEDGDTEAFF
>TRBD1|TRBV14|TRBJ2-7|NA
TGTGCCAGCAGCTCCGCGGACAGGGTTCCCTACGAGCAGTACTTC
CASSSADRVPYEQYF
>TRBD2|TRBV7-6|TRBJ2-7|NA
TGTGCCAGCAGCTCGTCACTAGCGGGGGGGAGCTACGAGCAGTACTTC
CASSSSLAGGSYEQYF
>NA|TRBV27|TRBJ2-7|few
TGTGCCAGCAGTCCGCGCGGGACAACTTACTACGAGCAGTACTTC
CASSPRGTTYYEQYF
>NA|TRBV28|TRBJ1-1|few
TGTGCCAGCAGTTTATTCTCGCGGGCAGAGCGGAACACTGAAGCTTTCTTT
CASSLFSRAERNTEAFF
>TRBD1|TRBV24-1|TRBJ2-2|NA
TGTGCCACCAGTGATCGACAGGGTGATACCGGGGAGCTGTTTTTT
CATSDRQGDTGELFF
>NA|TRBV2|TRBJ2-3|many
TGTGCCAGCAGTGAAACGGGTTCGTCCACAGATACGCAGTATTTT
CASSETGSSTDTQYF
>TRBD2|TRBV7-9|TRBJ2-2|NA
TGTGCCAGCACCCATAGCGGGAGTGGTACCGGGGAGCTGTTTTTT
CASTHSGSGTGELFF
>NA|TRBV6-6|TRBJ1-1|many
TGTGCCAGCAGTTACAGGGACCCTGAAGCTTTCTTT
CASSYRDPEAFF
>TRBD1|TRBV4-1|TRBJ2-7|many
TGCGCCAGCAGCCCAGACAGGGGGTCATACTACGAGCAGTACTTC
CASSPDRGSYYEQYF
>NA|TRBV5-6|TRBJ1-5|many
TGTGCCAGCAGCTTGTCAGATCAGCCCCAGCATTTT
CASSLSDQPQHF
>NA|TRBV28|TRBJ1-5|many
TGTGCCAGCAGCGAGACAGGACCTAGCAATCAGCCCCAGCATTTT
CASSETGPSNQPQHF
>NA|TRBV2|TRBJ2-6|many
TGTGCCAGCAGGGGGGAAACTGGGGCCAACGTCCTGACTTTC
CASRGETGANVLTF
>NA|TRBV7-9|TRBJ1-6|few
TGTGCCAGCAGCGCGGGGAGTTCACCCCTCCACTTT
CASSAGSSPLHF
>TRBD2|TRBV4-2|TRBJ2-5|NA
TGTGCCAGCAGCAAAAAGCGGGAGCTTGATGAGACCCAGTACTTC
CASSKKRELDETQYF
>NA|TRBV4-3|TRBJ2-1|NA
TGCGCCAGCAGCCAAGGGACAAACTACAATGAGCAGTTCTTC
CASSQGTNYNEQFF
>TRBD1|TRBV6-5|TRBJ1-1|many
TGTGCCAGCAGTTACTCGGGACAGTCGAACACTGAAGCTTTCTTT
CASSYSGQSNTEAFF
>NA|TRBV7-9|TRBJ1-4|many
TGTGCCAGCAGCTCCCCCGCGGTTTCAGCGGGGGGGAAGGAAAAACTGTTTTTT
CASSSPAVSAGGKEKLFF
>TRBD2|TRBV4-3|TRBJ2-1|many
TGCGCCAGCAGCCAACGGTCGGCTAGCGGGAGGTATGAGCAGTTCTTC
CASSQRSASGRYEQFF
>NA|TRBV19|TRBJ2-7|NA
TGTGCCAGTAGTATAGGGGACCTGTACGAGCAGTACTTC
CASSIGDLYEQYF
>NA|TRBV4-1|TRBJ1-5|NA
TGCGCCAGCAGCCCTTCCCAGGGGAGCAATCAGCCCCAGCATTTT
CASSPSQGSNQPQHF
>TRBD1|TRBV5-6|TRBJ2-3|NA
TGTGCCAGCAGCTTGGATCGGACAGGGGGAGCATTCAGAGATACGCAGTATTTT
CASSLDRTGGAFRDTQYF
>NA|TRBV7-3|TRBJ2-5|NA
TGTGCCAGCAGCCCCACTGGGGAGCGACCCGGTCAAGAGACCCAGTACTTC
CASSPTGERPGQETQYF
>NA|TRBV28|TRBJ2-5|many
TGTGCCAGCACCACTATGGAGGGAAGAGAGACCCAGTACTTC
CASTTMEGRETQYF
>TRBD2|TRBV5-1|TRBJ2-7|NA
TGCGCCAGCAGCCCCGAGGGAGGGTGGTACGAGCAGTACTTC
CASSPEGGWYEQYF
>NA|TRBV20-1|TRBJ2-7|NA
TGCAGTGCTAGAGATGAGGGGCGGGGGCCCTCCTACGAGCAGTACTTC
CSARDEGRGPSYEQYF
>NA|TRBV6-1|TRBJ1-5|NA
TGTGCCAGCAGTTCACTGGAAGGTCAGCCCCAGCATTTT
CASSSLEGQPQHF
>TRBD2|TRBV12-3/TRBV12-4|TRBJ2-2|NA
TGTGCCAGCAGTTCCTATTGGACTAGCGGGGGTGCGAACACCGGGGAGCTGTTTTTT
CASSSYWTSGGANTGELFF
>NA|TRBV5-5|TRBJ2-5|few
TGTGCCAGCAGCTCCAACCCCACAGCGTACCAAGAGACCCAGTACTTC
CASSSNPTAYQETQYF
>NA|TRBV20-1|TRBJ2-7|many
TGCAGTGCTAGTTCTCGCTCCTCCTACGAGCAGTACTTC
CSASSRSSYEQYF
>TRBD2|TRBV4-3|TRBJ2-7|many
TGCGCCAGCAGCCAAGATCGAGCGGGGGGGGGCTACGAGCAGTACTTC
CASSQDRAGGGYEQYF
>TRBD1|TRBV4-1|TRBJ2-7|NA
TGCGCCAGCAGCCAAGACTGGGACAGGGTGGACTTC
CASSQDWDRVDF
>TRBD2|TRBV27|TRBJ2-7|few
TGTGCCAGCAGTTTTCGAGGACTAGCGGGATACGAGCAGTACTTC
CASSFRGLAGYEQYF
>TRBD1|TRBV5-1|TRBJ2-2|many
TGCGCCAGCAGCCCAGGGACAGGGAGCACCGGGGAGCTGTTTTTT
CASSPGTGSTGELFF
>NA|TRBV30|TRBJ1-5|few
TGTGCCTGGAGTGACGACAACTACCGAAGGGATCAGCCCCAGCATTTT
CAWSDDNYRRDQPQHF
>NA|TRBV6-5|TRBJ2-7|once
TGTGCCAGCAGTTACTCGTCCCCCCCCTACGAGCAGTACTTC
CASSYSSPPYEQYF
>TRBD1|TRBV4-3|TRBJ1-5|many
TGCGCCAGCAGCCAAGATAGGGAGACAGGGTATCAGCCCCAGCATTTT
CASSQDRETGYQPQHF
>NA|TRBV6-5|TRBJ2-7|NA
TGTGCCAGCAGTTACGGGATAACCTACGAGCAGTACTTC
CASSYGITYEQYF
>NA|TRBV19|TRBJ2-3|few
TGTGCCAGTAGTATTCCAGGCACAGATACGCAGTATTTT
CASSIPGTDTQYF
>TRBD1|TRBV20-1|TRBJ2-7|NA
TGCAGTGCTAGAAAGAAGCCGGGACAGGGGATCGAGCAGTACTTC
CSARKKPGQGIEQYF
>NA|TRBV4-1|TRBJ1-5|many
TGCGCCAGCAGCCATACAGGGATGGGACAGCCCCAGCATTTT
CASSHTGMGQPQHF
>TRBD1|TRBV19|TRBJ2-2|many
TGTGCCACCCTAATGGACAGGGGGCTTTCGGCCGGGGAGCTGTTTTTT
CATLMDRGLSAGELFF
>TRBD2|TRBV28|TRBJ2-3|many
TGTGCCAGCAGTTTAGGAGTAGCGGGAGTGTCAGATACGCAGTATTTT
CASSLGVAGVSDTQYF
>NA|TRBV7-9|TRBJ2-7|many
TGTGCCAGCAGCTCGCCTACGGGGAAGAGCTCCTACGAGCAGTACTTC
CASSSPTGKSSYEQYF
>NA|TRBV28|TRBJ1-5|NA
TGTGCCAGCAGTTTACGGGGGGCCCTTGATCAGCCCCAGCATTTT
CASSLRGALDQPQHF
>NA|TRBV28|TRBJ2-7|few
TGTGCCAGCAGTCCAAACCCCCGCCTCGAGCAGTACTTC
CASSPNPRLEQYF
>NA|TRBV6-1|TRBJ2-3|many
TGTGCCAGCAGGGCCCCCCGGGACATTATCGCCCCGATCACAGATACGCAGTATTTT
CASRAPRDIIAPITDTQYF
>TRBD2|TRBV30|TRBJ2-7|few
TGTGCCTGGAGTGTATATGGACTAGCGGGGAACGAGCAGTACTTC
CAWSVYGLAGNEQYF
>TRBD2|TRBV24-1|TRBJ2-7|NA
TGTGCCACCAGTGACCACCCTGTAGCGGGAGCCTACGAGCAGTACTTC
CATSDHPVAGAYEQYF